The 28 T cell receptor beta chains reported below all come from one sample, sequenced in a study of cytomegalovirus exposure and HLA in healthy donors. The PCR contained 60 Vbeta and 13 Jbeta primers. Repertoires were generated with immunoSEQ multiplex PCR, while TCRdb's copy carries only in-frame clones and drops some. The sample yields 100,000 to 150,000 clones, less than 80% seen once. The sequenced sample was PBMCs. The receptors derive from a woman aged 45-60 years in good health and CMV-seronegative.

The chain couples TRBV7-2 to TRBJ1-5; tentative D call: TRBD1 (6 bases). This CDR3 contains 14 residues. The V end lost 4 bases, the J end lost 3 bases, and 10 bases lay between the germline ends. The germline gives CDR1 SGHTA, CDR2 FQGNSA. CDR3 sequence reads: CASSSQGSNQPQHF. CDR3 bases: TGTGCCAGCAGCTCACAGGGTTCCAATCAGCCCCAGCATTTT. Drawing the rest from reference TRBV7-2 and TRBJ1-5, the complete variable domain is GAGVSQSPSNKVTEKGKDVELRCDPISGHTALYWYRQSLGQGLEFLIYFQGNSAPDKSGLPSDRFSAERTGGSVSTLTIQRTQQEDSAVYLCASSSQGSNQPQHFGDGTRLSIL.

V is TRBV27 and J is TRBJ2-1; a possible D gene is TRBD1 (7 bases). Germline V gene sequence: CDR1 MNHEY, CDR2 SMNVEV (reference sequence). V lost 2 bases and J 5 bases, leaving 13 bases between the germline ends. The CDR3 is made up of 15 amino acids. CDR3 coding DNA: TGTGCCAGCAGTTTAGGAGGGGGCGTGCACAATGAGCAGTTCTTC. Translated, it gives CASSLGGGVHNEQFF.

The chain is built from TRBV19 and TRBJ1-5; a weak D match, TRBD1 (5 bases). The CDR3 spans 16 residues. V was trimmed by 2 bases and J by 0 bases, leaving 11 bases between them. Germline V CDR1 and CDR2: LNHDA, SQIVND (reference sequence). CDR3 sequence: CASSISGLNSNQPQHF. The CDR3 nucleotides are TGTGCCAGTAGTATATCAGGGTTGAATAGCAATCAGCCCCAGCATTTT.

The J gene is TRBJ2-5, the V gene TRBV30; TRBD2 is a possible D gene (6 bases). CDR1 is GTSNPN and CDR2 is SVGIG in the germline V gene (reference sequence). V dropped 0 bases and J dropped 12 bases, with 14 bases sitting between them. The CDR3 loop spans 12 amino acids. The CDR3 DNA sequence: TGTGCCTGGAGTGTAACCGGGACTTCGAAGTACTTC. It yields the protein CAWSVTGTSKYF.

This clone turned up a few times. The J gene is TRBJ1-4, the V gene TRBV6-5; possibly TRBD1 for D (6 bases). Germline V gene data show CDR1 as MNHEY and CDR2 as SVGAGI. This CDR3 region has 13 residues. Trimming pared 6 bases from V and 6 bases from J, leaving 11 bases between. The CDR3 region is CASSDRTDEKLFF. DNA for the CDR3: TGTGCCAGCAGCGACAGGACTGATGAAAAACTGTTTTTT.

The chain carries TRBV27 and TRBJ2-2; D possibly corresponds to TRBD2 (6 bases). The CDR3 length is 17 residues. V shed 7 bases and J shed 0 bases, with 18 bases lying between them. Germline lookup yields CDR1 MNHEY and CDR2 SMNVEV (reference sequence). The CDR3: CASTLRGAMTNTGELFF. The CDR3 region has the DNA TGTGCCAGCACGTTGCGGGGCGCTATGACGAACACCGGGGAGCTGTTTTTT.

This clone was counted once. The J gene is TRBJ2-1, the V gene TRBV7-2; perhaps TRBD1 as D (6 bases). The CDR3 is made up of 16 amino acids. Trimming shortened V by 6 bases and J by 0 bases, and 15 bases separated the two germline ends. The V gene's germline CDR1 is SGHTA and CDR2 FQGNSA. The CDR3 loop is CASRTLRGSSYNEQFF. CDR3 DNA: TGTGCCAGCAGAACGCTGAGGGGGAGCTCCTACAATGAGCAGTTCTTC.

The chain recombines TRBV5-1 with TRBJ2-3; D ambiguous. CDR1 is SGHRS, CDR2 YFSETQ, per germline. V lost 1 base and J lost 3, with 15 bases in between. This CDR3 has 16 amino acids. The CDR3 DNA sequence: TGCGCCAGCAGCTTGACTACCGCAAGACGGACAGATACGCAGTATTTT. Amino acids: CASSLTTARRTDTQYF.

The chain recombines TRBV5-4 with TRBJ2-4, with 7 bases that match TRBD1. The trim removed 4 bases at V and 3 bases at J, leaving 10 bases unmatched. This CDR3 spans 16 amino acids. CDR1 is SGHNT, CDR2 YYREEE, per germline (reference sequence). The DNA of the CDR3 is TGTGCCAGCAGCAACCGGGACAGTTTGGGCAAAAACATTCAGTACTTC. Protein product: CASSNRDSLGKNIQYF.

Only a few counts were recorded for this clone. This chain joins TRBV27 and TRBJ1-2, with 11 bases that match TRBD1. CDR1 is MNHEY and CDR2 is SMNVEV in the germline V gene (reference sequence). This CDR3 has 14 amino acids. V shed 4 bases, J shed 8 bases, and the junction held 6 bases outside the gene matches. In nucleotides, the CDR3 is TGTGCCAGCAGTTACGTCGGGACAGGGGGAGGCTACACCTTC. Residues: CASSYVGTGGGYTF.

CDR3 coding DNA: TGTGCCAGCTCACCTTATCCCTCGGGAGGCTACACCTTC. Translated, it gives CASSPYPSGGYTF. The chain couples TRBV18 to TRBJ1-2, with unresolved D. The CDR3 runs to 13 residues. The ends were cut back, 3 bases at V and 8 bases at J, with 13 bases in the middle. The V gene's germline CDR1 is KGHSH and CDR2 LQKENI.

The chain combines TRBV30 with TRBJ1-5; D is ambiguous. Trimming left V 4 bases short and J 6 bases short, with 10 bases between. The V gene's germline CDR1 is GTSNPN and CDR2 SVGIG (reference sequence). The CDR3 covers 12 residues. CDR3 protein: CAWNHPGQPQHF. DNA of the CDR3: TGTGCCTGGAATCACCCGGGTCAGCCCCAGCATTTT.

CDR3: CASSISGIAKAYEQFF. The CDR3 DNA sequence: TGTGCCAGTAGTATCTCCGGGATCGCAAAGGCCTATGAGCAGTTCTTC. This chain joins TRBV19 and TRBJ2-1, with a weak D call TRBD2 (5 bases). Germline V gene data show CDR1 as LNHDA and CDR2 as SQIVND (reference sequence). Trimming took off 3 bases at V and 8 bases at J, with 20 bases between the two ends. The CDR3 runs to 16 residues.

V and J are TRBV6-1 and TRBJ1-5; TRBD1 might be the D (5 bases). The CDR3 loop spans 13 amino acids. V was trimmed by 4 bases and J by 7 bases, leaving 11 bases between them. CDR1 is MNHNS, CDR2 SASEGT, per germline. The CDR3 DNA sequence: TGTGCCAGCAGTGCCCAGGGCGCCCAGCCCCAGCATTTT. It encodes CASSAQGAQPQHF.

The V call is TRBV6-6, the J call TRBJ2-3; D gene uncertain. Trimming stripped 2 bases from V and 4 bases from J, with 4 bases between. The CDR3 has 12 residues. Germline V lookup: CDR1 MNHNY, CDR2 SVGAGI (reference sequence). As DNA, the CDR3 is TGTGCCAGCAGTTACGCGGCAGATACGCAGTATTTT. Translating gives CASSYAADTQYF.

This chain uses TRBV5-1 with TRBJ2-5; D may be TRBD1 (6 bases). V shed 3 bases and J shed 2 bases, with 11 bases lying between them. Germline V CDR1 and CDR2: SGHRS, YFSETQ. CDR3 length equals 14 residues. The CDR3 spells CASSSQGLQETQYF. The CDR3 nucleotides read TGCGCCAGCAGCTCACAGGGCCTGCAAGAGACCCAGTACTTC.

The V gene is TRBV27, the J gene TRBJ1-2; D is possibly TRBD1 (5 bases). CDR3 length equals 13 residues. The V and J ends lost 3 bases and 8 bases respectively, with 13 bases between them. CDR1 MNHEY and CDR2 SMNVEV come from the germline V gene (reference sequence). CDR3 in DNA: TGTGCCAGCAGTTTTCTGGGGCTCCAGGGCTACACCTTC. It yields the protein CASSFLGLQGYTF.

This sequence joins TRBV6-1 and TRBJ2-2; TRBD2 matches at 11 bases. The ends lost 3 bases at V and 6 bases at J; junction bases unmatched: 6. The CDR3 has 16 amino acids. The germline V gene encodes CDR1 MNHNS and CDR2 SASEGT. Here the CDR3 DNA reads TGTGCCAGCAGTGAGGTTAGCGGGAGGGCCGCCGGGGAGCTGTTTTTT. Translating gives CASSEVSGRAAGELFF.

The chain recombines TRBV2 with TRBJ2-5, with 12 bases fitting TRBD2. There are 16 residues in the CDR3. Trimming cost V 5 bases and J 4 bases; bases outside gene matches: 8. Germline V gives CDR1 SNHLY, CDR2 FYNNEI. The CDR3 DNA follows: TGTGCCAGCAGTCCCTTGACTAGCGGGAGTGGAGAGACCCAGTACTTC. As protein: CASSPLTSGSGETQYF.

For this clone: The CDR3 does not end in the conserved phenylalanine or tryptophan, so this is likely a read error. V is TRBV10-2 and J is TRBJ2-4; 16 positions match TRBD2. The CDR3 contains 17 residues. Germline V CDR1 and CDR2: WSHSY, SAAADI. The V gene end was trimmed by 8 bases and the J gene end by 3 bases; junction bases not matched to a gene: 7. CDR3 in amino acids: CASLGLAGGPDKNIQYL. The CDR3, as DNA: TGCGCCAGCCTGGGACTAGCGGGAGGGCCGGACAAAAACATTCAGTACCTC.

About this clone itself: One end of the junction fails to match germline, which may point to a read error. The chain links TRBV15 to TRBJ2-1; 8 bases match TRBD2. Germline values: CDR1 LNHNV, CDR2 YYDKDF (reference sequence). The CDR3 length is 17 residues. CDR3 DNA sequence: TGTGCCGCCAGCAGAGACCCAGCGGGAGTCTCCTACAATGAGCAGTTCTTC. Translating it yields CAASRDPAGVSYNEQFF.

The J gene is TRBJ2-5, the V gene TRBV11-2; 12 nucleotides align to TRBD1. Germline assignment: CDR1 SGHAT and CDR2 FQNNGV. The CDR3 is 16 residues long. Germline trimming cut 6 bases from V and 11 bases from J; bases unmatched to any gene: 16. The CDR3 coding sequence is TGTGCCAGCAGAAATCCGGGACAGGGGGCGATCGGAGAGCAGTACTTC. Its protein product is CASRNPGQGAIGEQYF.

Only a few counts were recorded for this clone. The CDR3 protein is CASSMGQGSQPQHF. CDR3 in DNA: TGTGCCAGTAGTATGGGACAGGGGAGTCAGCCCCAGCATTTT. The chain is built from TRBV19 and TRBJ1-5, with 10 bases fitting TRBD1. CDR1 and CDR2 (germline): LNHDA, SQIVND (reference sequence). The CDR3 sequence is 14 residues long. Unmatched junction bases numbered 2, after V lost 3 bases and J lost 6 bases.

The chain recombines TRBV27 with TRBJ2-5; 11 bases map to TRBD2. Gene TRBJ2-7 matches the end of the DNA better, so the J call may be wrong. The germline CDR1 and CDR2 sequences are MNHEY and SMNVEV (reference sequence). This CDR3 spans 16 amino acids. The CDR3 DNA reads TGTGCCAGCAGACTGACCGGGACTAGCGGACACTACGAGCAGTACTTC. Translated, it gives CASRLTGTSGHYEQYF.

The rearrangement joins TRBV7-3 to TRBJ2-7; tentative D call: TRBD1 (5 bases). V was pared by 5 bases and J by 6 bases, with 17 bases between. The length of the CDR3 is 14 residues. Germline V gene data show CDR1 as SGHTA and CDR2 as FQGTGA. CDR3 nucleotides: TGTGCCAGCAGCCAAACCCCCACAGGTTCCGAGCAGTACTTC. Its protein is CASSQTPTGSEQYF.

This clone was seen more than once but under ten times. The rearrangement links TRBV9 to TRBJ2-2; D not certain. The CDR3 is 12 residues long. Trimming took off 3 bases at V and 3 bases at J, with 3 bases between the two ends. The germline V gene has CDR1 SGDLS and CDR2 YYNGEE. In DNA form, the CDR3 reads TGTGCCAGCAGCGCCGACACCGGGGAGCTGTTTTTT. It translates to CASSADTGELFF.

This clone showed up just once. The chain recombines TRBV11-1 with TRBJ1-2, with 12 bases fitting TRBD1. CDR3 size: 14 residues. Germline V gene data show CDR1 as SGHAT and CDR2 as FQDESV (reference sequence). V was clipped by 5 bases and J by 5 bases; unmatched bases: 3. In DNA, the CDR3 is TGTGCCAGCAGCGAGGGACAGGGGGCATATGGCTACACCTTC. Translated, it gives CASSEGQGAYGYTF.

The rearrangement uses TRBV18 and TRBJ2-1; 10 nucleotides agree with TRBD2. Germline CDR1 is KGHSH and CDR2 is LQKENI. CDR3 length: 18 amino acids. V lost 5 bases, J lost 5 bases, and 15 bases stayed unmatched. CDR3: CASSTGVAGGLGHNEQFF. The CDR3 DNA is TGTGCCAGCTCAACCGGGGTAGCGGGAGGTTTAGGACACAATGAGCAGTTCTTC.